This paragraph covers one T cell receptor (beta chain) sequence. The antigen it recognizes is unknown. No much larger clone is present one base from it, and per-base qualities are unavailable. This specimen comes from a study of blood T cell repertoires in COVID-19 (dated by TCRdb to 2019 to 2021). In the study overall: Samples from collaborators originated in the United States, Italy and Spain and spanned both the acute and convalescent phases of COVID-19. The repertoires were released in a freely available public database intended as a resource for research on the immune response to SARS-CoV-2. Sample metadata almost always included a de-identified subject ID, COVID-19 status, age in years and sex. Subjects who had been exposed to COVID-19, were actively infected with it, or had recovered from it provided the deeply sampled blood TCRbeta repertoires that made up the dataset. Samples came from the ongoing ImmuneRACE study (first 160 participants) plus 1,254 subjects from 6 global collaborators. Where available, HLA class I and class II types were obtained from metadata supplied by the sample provider rather than from assay-based typing. The material from the prospective study consisted of cDNA or gDNA derived from T cells, B-cell-depleted T cells, or PBMCs. Overall study results and their limits: The amount of clinical and demographic metadata varied by source and participant and was provided uncurated.

Whole blood was collected in K2EDTA tubes by collaborating institutions according to the institutions' own protocols. Collaborator samples were shipped for TCRbeta analysis as frozen whole blood, isolated PBMCs, or DNA extracted from either sample type. For CDR1 and CDR2, the germline V gene lists SGHRS and YFSETQ. The CDR3, from cysteine to phenylalanine, totals 15 residues. Only CDR3 DNA remains: 45 bases, in frame from the first base. V is pared back by 0 bases and J by 3 bases, with 12 bases lying between the germline termini. TCRbeta CDR3 regions were amplified from genomic DNA by means of the immunoSEQ Assay, a bias-controlled multiplex PCR. In the original analysis: The number of nucleated cells in each sample was estimated from the amplification of reference gene primers within the assay. To quantify the absolute abundance of each unique TCRbeta CDR3 rearrangement, sequence reads were collapsed and filtered. For each sample, productive Simpson clonality was calculated as the square root of Simpson's diversity index over productive rearrangements. TCRdb retrieved this table from immuneACCESS and kept in-frame rearrangements only. Not all clones are present; in checked studies, unresolved V genes account for under half, and no reason is known for the remainder. V, J and clone size derive from that table, while D and trimming were established from the DNA sequence. The sample data list approximately 300,000 clones, and approximately 90% of these were observed just once. The ten top clones hold approximately 4% of the sample.

This clonotype originated in a woman aged 40 to 50 with acute or convalescent COVID-19. Material for sequencing was peripheral blood. Recombination connected TRBV5-1 to TRBJ1-1; the D segment cannot be called with confidence. The nucleotide sequence reads TGCGCCAGCAGCTTGGTTTCAGGCAGAGACACTGAAGCTTTCTTT. The resulting protein is CASSLVSGRDTEAFF.